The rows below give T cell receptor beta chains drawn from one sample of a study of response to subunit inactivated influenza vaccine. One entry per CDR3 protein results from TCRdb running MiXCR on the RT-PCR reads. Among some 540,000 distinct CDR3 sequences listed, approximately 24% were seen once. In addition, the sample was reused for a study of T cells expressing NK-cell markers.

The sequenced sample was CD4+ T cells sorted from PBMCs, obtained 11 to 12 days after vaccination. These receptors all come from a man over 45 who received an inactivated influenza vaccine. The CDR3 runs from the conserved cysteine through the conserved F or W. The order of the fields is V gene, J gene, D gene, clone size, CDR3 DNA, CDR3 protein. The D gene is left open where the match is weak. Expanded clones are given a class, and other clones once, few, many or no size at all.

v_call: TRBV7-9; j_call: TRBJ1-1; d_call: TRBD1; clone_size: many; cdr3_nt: TGTGCCAGCAGCTTCGGGACAGTGAACACTGAAGCTTTCTTT; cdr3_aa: CASSFGTVNTEAFF
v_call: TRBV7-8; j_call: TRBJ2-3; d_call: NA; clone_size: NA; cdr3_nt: TGTGCCAGCAGCCGAACGGACTTTGGGCCCACAGATACGCAGTATTTT; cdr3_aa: CASSRTDFGPTDTQYF
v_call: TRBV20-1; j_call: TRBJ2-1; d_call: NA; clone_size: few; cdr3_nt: TGCAGTGCTCCTAGGCGGAGCATAAGATACAATGAGCAGTTCTTC; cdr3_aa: CSAPRRSIRYNEQFF
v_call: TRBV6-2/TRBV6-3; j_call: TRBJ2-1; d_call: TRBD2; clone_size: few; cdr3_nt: TGTGCCAGCAGCAACCCTACTAGCGGAATTAATCGTATTGAGCAGTTCTTC; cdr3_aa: CASSNPTSGINRIEQFF
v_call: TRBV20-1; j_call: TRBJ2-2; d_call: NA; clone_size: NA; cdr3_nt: TGCAGTGCAGGGGGTAGCCGGACCGGGGAGCTGTTTTTT; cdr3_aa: CSAGGSRTGELFF
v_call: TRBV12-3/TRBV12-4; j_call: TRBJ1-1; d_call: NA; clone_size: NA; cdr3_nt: TGTGCCAGCCGTTTGGGAGGGGGTGAAGCTTTCTTT; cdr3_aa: CASRLGGGEAFF
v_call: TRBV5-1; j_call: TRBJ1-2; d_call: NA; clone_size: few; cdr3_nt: TGCGCCAGCAGCTTGGGGGCCGGGAAAGCCTATGGCTACACCTTC; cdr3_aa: CASSLGAGKAYGYTF
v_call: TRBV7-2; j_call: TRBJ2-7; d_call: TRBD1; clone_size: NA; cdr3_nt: TGTGCCAGCAGCTGGGCAGGGACAGAAGCCTACGAGCAGTACTTC; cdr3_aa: CASSWAGTEAYEQYF
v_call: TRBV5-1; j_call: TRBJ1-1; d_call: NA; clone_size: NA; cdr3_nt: TGCGCCAGCAGCTTCCTGACAAACACTGAAGCTTTCTTT; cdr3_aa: CASSFLTNTEAFF
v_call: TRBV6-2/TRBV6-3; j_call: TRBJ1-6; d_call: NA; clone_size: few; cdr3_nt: TGTGCCAGCAGTTCTGGAAGAGGGGCCCTCCACTTT; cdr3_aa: CASSSGRGALHF
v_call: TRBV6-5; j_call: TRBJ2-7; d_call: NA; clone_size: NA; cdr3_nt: TGTGCCAGCAGAGTCCAGGGCGAGCAGTACTTC; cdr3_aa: CASRVQGEQYF
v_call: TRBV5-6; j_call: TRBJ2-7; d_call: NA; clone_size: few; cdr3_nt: TGTGCCAGCAGCCCCTGGGGGCGGTTTACCTACGAGCAGTACTTC; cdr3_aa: CASSPWGRFTYEQYF
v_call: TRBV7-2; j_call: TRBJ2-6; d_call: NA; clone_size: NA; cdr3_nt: TGTGCCAGCAGGGCTGACTCTGGGGCCAACGTCCTGACTTTC; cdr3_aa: CASRADSGANVLTF
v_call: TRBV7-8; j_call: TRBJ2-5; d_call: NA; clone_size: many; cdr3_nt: TGTGCCAGCGGCCAGGACCGACAGAACCAAGAGACCCAGTACTTC; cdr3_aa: CASGQDRQNQETQYF
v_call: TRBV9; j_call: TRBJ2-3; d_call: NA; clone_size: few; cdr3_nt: TGTGCCAGCAGCGCTAGACTAGGGCACATCGATAGCACAGATACGCAGTATTTT; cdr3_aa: CASSARLGHIDSTDTQYF
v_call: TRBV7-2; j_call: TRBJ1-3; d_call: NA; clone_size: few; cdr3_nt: TGTGCCAGCAGCAAGGGGCCCGGCTCTGGAAACACCATATATTTT; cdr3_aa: CASSKGPGSGNTIYF
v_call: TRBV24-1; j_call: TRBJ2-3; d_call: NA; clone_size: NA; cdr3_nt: TGTGCCACCAGTGATTCAAGGATACAAAGCACAGATACGCAGTATTTT; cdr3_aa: CATSDSRIQSTDTQYF
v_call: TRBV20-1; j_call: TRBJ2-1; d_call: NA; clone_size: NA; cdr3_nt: TGCAGTGCTCAGGGGCTAGCCATTTACAATGAGCAGTTCTTC; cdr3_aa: CSAQGLAIYNEQFF
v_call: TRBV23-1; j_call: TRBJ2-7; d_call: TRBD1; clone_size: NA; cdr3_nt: TGCGCCAGCAGTCAAGGGGGGACAGGGGCCTACGAGCAGTACTTC; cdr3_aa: CASSQGGTGAYEQYF
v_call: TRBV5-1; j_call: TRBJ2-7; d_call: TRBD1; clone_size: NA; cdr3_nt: TGCGCCAGCAGCGCGAGACAGGGCACCTACGAGCAGTACTTC; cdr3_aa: CASSARQGTYEQYF
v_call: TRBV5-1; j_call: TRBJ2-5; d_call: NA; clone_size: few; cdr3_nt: TGCGCCAGCAGCTTCCAGCGAGACCAAGAGACCCAGTACTTC; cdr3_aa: CASSFQRDQETQYF
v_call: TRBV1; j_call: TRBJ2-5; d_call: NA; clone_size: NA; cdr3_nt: TGCAGTGCTAGCCCTTGGAGCGGGGGTCGAGAGACCCAGTACTTC; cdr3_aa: CSASPWSGGRETQYF